These 19 T cell receptor beta chains were sequenced from one sample in a study of T cell repertoires in cytomegalovirus infection. TCRdb re-analysed the reads in MiXCR, keeping a single row per CDR3 protein. The sample has approximately 750,000 distinct CDR3 sequences; roughly 36% are singletons. Sample: PBMCs. Receptors originate from a human donor in good health (CMV status not recorded). Some clones in this sample may be carry-over from other donors' samples.

The chain combines TRBV19 with TRBJ1-2; perhaps TRBD1 as D (5 bases). Germline V CDR1 and CDR2: LNHDA, SQIVND (reference sequence). The CDR3 has 15 amino acids. V dropped 8 bases and J dropped 6 bases, with 22 bases sitting between them. The CDR3 region has the DNA TGTGCCAGTGGACAATTCCCTCAGGGCCCCAATGGCTACACCTTC. Translating gives CASGQFPQGPNGYTF. Combining the CDR3 with reference TRBV19 and TRBJ1-2 gives the whole variable domain DGGITQSPKYLFRKEGQNVTLSCEQNLNHDAMYWYRQDPGQGLRLIYYSQIVNDFQKGDIAEGYSVSREKKESFPLTVTSAQKNPTAFYLCASGQFPQGPNGYTFGSGTRLTVV.

This clonotype was counted at least ten times. This chain connects TRBV7-9 to TRBJ1-1; D not resolved. V lost 1 base and J 1 base, leaving 7 bases between the germline ends. The CDR3 has 14 residues. Germline loops: CDR1 SEHNR, CDR2 FQNEAQ (reference sequence). DNA for the CDR3: TGTGCCAGCAGCTTAGTTTCCGCGAACACTGAAGCTTTCTTT. Amino acids: CASSLVSANTEAFF.

On this clonotype: A read error may account for a junction end that differs from germline. This chain joins TRBV6-6 and TRBJ2-1, with D perhaps matching TRBD2 (6 bases). The CDR3 runs 13 residues. CDR1 is MNHNY and CDR2 is SVGAGI in the germline V gene (reference sequence). The CDR3 DNA is TGTGCCAGAGACCGGGACTCCAACAATGAGCAGTTCTTC. Translating it yields CARDRDSNNEQFF.

The CDR3 bases are TGCAGCGTTGGGACAGGGGCTCTTTACGAGCAGTACTTC. This translates into CSVGTGALYEQYF. The chain carries TRBV29-1 and TRBJ2-7, with 9 bases that match TRBD1. The CDR3 consists of 13 residues. The V and J ends lost 4 bases and 4 bases, in that order; junction bases with no gene match: 5. Germline-derived CDR1 and CDR2 are SQVTM and ANQGSEA.

The rearrangement uses TRBV6-6 and TRBJ1-1, with no clear D. CDR1 is MNHNY and CDR2 is SVGAGI in the germline V gene (reference sequence). CDR3 length: 13 residues. V lost 11 bases and J lost 1, with 14 bases in between. CDR3 DNA: TGTGCCTGCCTGGGGATTCGGAACACTGAAGCTTTCTTT. Translation gives CACLGIRNTEAFF.

The chain uses TRBV3-1 and TRBJ2-7, with 11 bases fitting TRBD2. There are 15 residues in the CDR3. Germline V lookup: CDR1 LGHDT, CDR2 YNNKEL (reference sequence). With 4 bases clipped from V and 6 bases from J, the junction kept 8 bases outside the gene matches. This CDR3 is CASSLLLAGESEQYF. The CDR3 DNA reads as TGTGCCAGCAGCCTCTTACTAGCGGGGGAATCCGAGCAGTACTTC.

This clonotype turned up a few times. The gene calls are TRBV7-9 and TRBJ2-7; TRBD2 might be the D (6 bases). Trimming cost V 4 bases and J 5 bases, with 18 bases left between them. From germline, CDR1 is SEHNR and CDR2 FQNEAQ (reference sequence). The CDR3 length is 15 residues. CDR3 DNA sequence: TGTGCCAGCAGCTACGTCGGAGGAGGGCAGGACGAGCAGTACTTC. This encodes CASSYVGGGQDEQYF. Supplemented by reference TRBV7-9 and TRBJ2-7, the full variable domain reads DTGVSQNPRHKITKRGQNVTFRCDPISEHNRLYWYRQTLGQGPEFLTYFQNEAQLEKSRLLSDRFSAERPKGSFSTLEIQRTEQGDSAMYLCASSYVGGGQDEQYFGPGTRLTVT.

The chain uses TRBV19 and TRBJ2-7; TRBD2 matches at 9 bases. Germline V gives CDR1 LNHDA, CDR2 SQIVND (reference sequence). The CDR3 is made up of 18 amino acids. Trimming removed 5 bases from V and 5 bases from J; junction bases left unmatched: 19. The CDR3 DNA sequence: TGTGCCAGTAGTCCCAGGGTTTTATCTAGCGGGAATTATGACGAGCAGTACTTC. Translated: CASSPRVLSSGNYDEQYF.

This clonotype appeared a few times. The J gene is TRBJ2-5, the V gene TRBV28; 9 positions agree with TRBD2. Germline values: CDR1 MDHEN, CDR2 SYDVKM. Trimming took 4 bases from V and 5 from J; bases not matched to a gene: 11. The CDR3 length is 16 residues. In DNA, the CDR3 is TGTGCCAGCAGTTCACATACTCTAGCGGGATGGGAGACCCAGTACTTC. Its translation: CASSSHTLAGWETQYF.

This clonotype was seen a handful of times. In nucleotides, the CDR3 is TGTGCCAGCAGCCCCATTGGACAGGGGGCGCCGAACACCGGGGAGCTGTTTTTT. This translates into CASSPIGQGAPNTGELFF. The chain combines TRBV5-4 with TRBJ2-2; 11 nucleotides agree with TRBD1. J was trimmed by 0 bases and V by 4 bases; bases with no gene match: 8. Germline lookup yields CDR1 SGHNT and CDR2 YYREEE (reference sequence). CDR3 length equals 18 residues.

Concerning this clonotype itself: Because the CDR3 is missing its conserved closing phenylalanine or tryptophan, this is likely a read error. The rearrangement joins TRBV15 to TRBJ2-3, with D possibly being TRBD2 (6 bases). This CDR3 is 20 amino acids long. CDR1 is LNHNV, CDR2 YYDKDF, per germline (reference sequence). Trimming stripped 1 base from V and 2 bases from J, with 25 bases between. CDR3 protein: CATSRALVRLAGRPTDTQYL. CDR3 nucleotides: TGTGCCACCAGCAGAGCCCTGGTAAGACTGGCGGGAAGACCCACAGATACGCAGTATTTG.

J is TRBJ2-1 and V is TRBV9, with 7 bases that match TRBD2. V was pared by 3 bases and J by 6 bases, with 12 bases of the junction left unmatched. CDR1 is SGDLS and CDR2 is YYNGEE in the germline V gene. This CDR3 is 16 amino acids long. Here the CDR3 DNA reads TGTGCCAGCAGCGAAACCGGGGGGTGGTCAGTCAATGAGCAGTTCTTC. This translates into CASSETGGWSVNEQFF.

This clonotype came up many times. The chain recombines TRBV7-8 with TRBJ2-3; D not resolved. Germline CDR1 and CDR2: SGHVS and FQNEAQ. This CDR3 region has 15 residues. V was cut by 0 bases and J by 2 bases, with 9 bases left in between. The CDR3 sequence is CASSLAATHTDTQYF. CDR3 nucleotides: TGTGCCAGCAGCTTAGCGGCGACCCACACAGATACGCAGTATTTT.

A few counts support this clonotype. V gene TRBV27 combines with J gene TRBJ2-3, with 8 bases identical to TRBD1. Germline V CDR1 and CDR2: MNHEY, SMNVEV (reference sequence). The trim removed 4 bases at V and 2 bases at J, leaving 11 bases unmatched. This CDR3 spans 17 amino acids. The CDR3 here is CASSSGGFGRATDTQYF. Written as DNA, the CDR3 is TGTGCCAGCAGTTCAGGGGGCTTTGGGAGAGCCACAGATACGCAGTATTTT.

This clonotype has a handful of counts. The chain has TRBV5-4 and TRBJ2-5; a possible D gene is TRBD2 (5 bases). This CDR3 has 14 residues. Trimming took 5 bases from V and 2 from J, leaving 13 bases between them. The germline CDR1 and CDR2 sequences are SGHNT and YYREEE (reference sequence). The CDR3 region is CASSSDWRQETQYF. In nucleotides, the CDR3 is TGTGCCAGCAGTTCGGACTGGCGACAAGAGACCCAGTACTTC.

The CDR3 bases are TGTGCCAGCAGTCGTAGGGAGGGGAATCAGCCCCAGCATTTT. Its translation is CASSRREGNQPQHF. The rearrangement uses TRBV12-3 or TRBV12-4 and TRBJ1-5; weak D call: TRBD1 (5 bases). CDR3 length: 14 amino acids. With 5 bases removed from V and 4 bases from J, the gap between germline ends came to 12 bases.

This clonotype was picked up a small number of times. The chain is built from TRBV28 and TRBJ2-4; unclear D gene. With 4 bases removed from V and 4 bases from J, the gap between germline ends came to 17 bases. Germline V lookup: CDR1 MDHEN, CDR2 SYDVKM. The CDR3 extends over 16 amino acids. CDR3 sequence reads: CASSYTHSDGKNIQYF. The CDR3 nucleotides read TGTGCCAGCAGTTATACCCATTCGGACGGGAAAAACATTCAGTACTTC.

The chain uses TRBV24-1 and TRBJ2-1; D remains ambiguous. Germline assignment: CDR1 KGHDR and CDR2 SFDVKD. The germline V and J ends were trimmed by 0 bases and 5 bases, with 22 bases remaining between them. CDR3 length: 19 amino acids. The CDR3 region has the DNA TGTGCCACCAGTGATTTGCCAACGTCTTTTACTAAACCGAACAATGAGCAGTTCTTC. It yields the protein CATSDLPTSFTKPNNEQFF.

This clonotype was observed a handful of times. The genes are TRBV14 and TRBJ2-3; no clear D. CDR1 is SGHDN and CDR2 is FVKESK in the germline V gene. The V and J ends lost 1 base and 6 bases respectively, with 2 bases between them. The CDR3 runs 11 residues. The CDR3 DNA reads as TGTGCCAGCAGCCAAGTTGATACGCAGTATTTT. Amino acids: CASSQVDTQYF. Based on the CDR3 plus reference TRBV14 and TRBJ2-3, the full variable domain is EAGVTQFPSHSVIEKGQTVTLRCDPISGHDNLYWYRRVMGKEIKFLLHFVKESKQDESGMPNNRFLAERTGGTYSTLKVQPAELEDSGVYFCASSQVDTQYFGPGTRLTVL.